This T cell receptor (beta chain) stems from a study of molecular identifiers for immune sequencing clone quantification. General study points: In naive cells, under 1% of molecules belonged to clones above 20 RNA copies, against over 99% in effector cells.

In TCRdb, the PCR reads were re-called with MiXCR into one record per CDR3 protein. The sample records approximately 500,000 distinct CDR3 sequences, roughly 25% being singletons. This clonotype was counted between two and nine times. The antigen remains undetermined. V shed 0 bases and J shed 4 bases, with 12 bases lying between them. From germline, CDR1 is SGHDT and CDR2 YYEEEE. There are 15 residues in the CDR3. This chain uses TRBV5-6 with TRBJ2-3; D remains ambiguous. Sequenced input: naive CD8+ T cells from blood, with Jurkat cell RNA spiked in. The sample's subset: FACS-sorted CD8+CD4-CCR7+CD45RA+ naive T cells. This TCR was sampled from a human donor in good health. Some libraries in this study had Jurkat cell RNA spiked in. In nucleotides, the CDR3 is TGTGCCAGCAGCTTGGAGGCCCCTGGGCCAGATACGCAGTATTTT. Its translation: CASSLEAPGPDTQYF.